This T cell receptor (beta chain) was sequenced during a study of CXCR3-negative and CXCR3-positive naive CD8 T cells. Study results and limitations: The study found more hydrophobic TRB CDR3s in CXCR3-positive naive cells than in CXCR3-negative naive cells.

Remarks on this clonotype: Its antigen is not known.

UMI-labeled 5' RACE TRB cDNA libraries were prepared from the cells. TCRdb re-called the 5' RACE reads and catalogs CDR3 proteins one per entry, DNA excluded. The sample data list 80,000 to 100,000 distinct CDR3 sequences. The CDR3 has 15 residues. The V gene's germline CDR1 is LGHNA and CDR2 YSLEER. The chain is built from TRBV4-3 and TRBJ2-6. The clonotype comes from a human donor in good health. Some clones in this sample may be carry-over from other donors' samples. Sequenced input: naive CXCR3+ CD8+ T cells from blood. The subset was: CD45RO-CCR7+CD27+CD95- naive CD8+ T cells expressing CXCR3 (TNR3+). CDR3 protein: CASSQQHSGANVLTF.